The present entry profiles one TCR beta chain with its context. Its matching antigen is unknown. The CDR3 has 11 amino acids. From germline, CDR1 is MNHNY and CDR2 SVGAGI (reference sequence). Between the trimmed V and J ends, which lost 7 bases and 3 bases, there was a span of 3 bases. The sample is drawn from a study of T-cell memory formation after mild COVID-19. Across the study: In these data, TCR clusters were largely donor specific.

TCR alpha and TCR beta cDNA libraries with sample barcodes and UMIs came from 5'RACE using constant-segment primers. In TCRdb, the 5' RACE reads were re-called with MiXCR into one record per CDR3 protein. The data hold roughly 200,000 distinct CDR3 sequences, with approximately 16% observed a single time. The study, taken as a whole, reports: Some clones that responded were present in memory (sampled pre-infection), which suggests cross-reactive memory joined. Largely, contracting CD4+ clones fell within CM and EM, and contracting CD8+ clones within EMRA.

Sequencing used PBMCs or a T cell subset sorted from them (not recorded which). This sequence originates from an adult woman who had mild COVID-19 (a few samples of this study predate the infection). Cell type and time point are not known. J is TRBJ2-2 and V is TRBV6-6; D remains ambiguous. For the CDR3, the DNA is TGTGCCAGCAAACACACCGGGGAGCTGTTTTTT. This sequence encodes CASKHTGELFF.